This is a list of T cell receptor beta chains from one sample in a study of cytomegalovirus exposure and HLA in healthy donors. Repertoires were generated with immunoSEQ multiplex PCR, while TCRdb's copy carries only in-frame clones and drops some. The sample has about 150,000 clones, about 83% seen once. Input material: PBMCs. These TCRs come from a girl between 10 and 17 years old in good health and CMV-seropositive. Each CDR3 is given with its conserved first and last residue. A D gene is named only where the DNA matches it firmly. Size tells how often a clone was seen (once, few, many) or the class of an expanded clone, and some rows leave it out.

V: TRBV4-1
size: .
J: TRBJ2-5
D: .
DNA: TGCGCCAGCAGCCCTTTTTTACGGGTCCTAGAGACCCAGTACTTC
CDR3: CASSPFLRVLETQYF

V: TRBV5-1
size: .
J: TRBJ2-7
D: TRBD2
DNA: TGCGCCAGCAGCTCTACGTGGCGGGGGAGCTACGAGCAGTACTTC
CDR3: CASSSTWRGSYEQYF

V: TRBV29-1
size: .
J: TRBJ2-1
D: .
DNA: TGCAGCGTTGGTAGTAACAATGAGCAGTTCTTC
CDR3: CSVGSNNEQFF

V: TRBV5-8
size: .
J: TRBJ1-1
D: .
DNA: TGTGCCAGCGGATTCAGGGGAGAGCTAGCTTTCTTT
CDR3: CASGFRGELAFF

V: TRBV6-5
size: few
J: TRBJ1-1
D: TRBD1
DNA: TGTGCCAGCATCCCCCGGGACAGGGTGAACACTGAAGCTTTCTTT
CDR3: CASIPRDRVNTEAFF

V: TRBV7-8
size: .
J: TRBJ2-7
D: TRBD2
DNA: TGTGCCAGCAGCCTCACTGTGGCTAGCGGGCCAATCTCCTACGAGCAGTACTTC
CDR3: CASSLTVASGPISYEQYF

V: TRBV6-5
size: .
J: TRBJ1-6
D: .
DNA: TGTGCCAGCAGTTTGCAGGGTGGAGGGTCACCCCTCCACTTT
CDR3: CASSLQGGGSPLHF

V: TRBV6-5
size: .
J: TRBJ1-1
D: .
DNA: TGTGCCAGCAGTTACAGGGGGAACACTGAAGCTTTCTTT
CDR3: CASSYRGNTEAFF

V: TRBV7-9
size: .
J: TRBJ1-2
D: .
DNA: TGTTCCAGCACCTCCACCGGGACAAATTACTATGGCTACACCTTC
CDR3: CSSTSTGTNYYGYTF

V: TRBV7-9
size: .
J: TRBJ1-1
D: TRBD1
DNA: TGTGCCAGCTTGCTAACAGGGGGAGGAACTGAAGCTTTCTTT
CDR3: CASLLTGGGTEAFF

V: TRBV15
size: once
J: TRBJ1-6
D: .
DNA: TGTGCCACCAGCAGACAGAGAGGTTATTTGGGCAGGGGTTATTCACCCCTCCACTTT
CDR3: CATSRQRGYLGRGYSPLHF

V: TRBV27
size: .
J: TRBJ2-1
D: TRBD2
DNA: TGTGCCAGCAGTTACCAGCGGGGGGCCCCTCAGGAGCAGTTCTTC
CDR3: CASSYQRGAPQEQFF

V: TRBV4-1
size: once
J: TRBJ1-2
D: TRBD1
DNA: TGCGCCAGCAGAGACAACAGGGGAGCTAACTATGGCTACACCTTC
CDR3: CASRDNRGANYGYTF

V: TRBV7-8
size: .
J: TRBJ2-3
D: TRBD1
DNA: TGTGCCAGCAGCTCCAGACAGGGGTTGAATACGCAGTATTTT
CDR3: CASSSRQGLNTQYF

V: TRBV27
size: .
J: TRBJ1-5
D: .
DNA: TGTGCCAGCAGCGCCCGGTTTTATCAGCCCCAGCATTTT
CDR3: CASSARFYQPQHF

V: TRBV7-8
size: .
J: TRBJ2-5
D: .
DNA: TGTGCCAGCAGCACCAGACAGGGTGGAGGGGAGACCCAGTACTTC
CDR3: CASSTRQGGGETQYF

V: TRBV28
size: .
J: TRBJ1-2
D: TRBD1
DNA: TGTGCCAGCAGGGGACAGGGATATGGCTACACCTTC
CDR3: CASRGQGYGYTF

V: TRBV6-6
size: once
J: TRBJ1-2
D: .
DNA: TGTGCCACCTCCGATCAGGGTTTTTACTATGGCTACACCTTC
CDR3: CATSDQGFYYGYTF

V: TRBV7-9
size: few
J: TRBJ1-5
D: .
DNA: TGTGCCAGCAGCTTAGGCGGGGAGAGGCAGCCCCAGCATTTT
CDR3: CASSLGGERQPQHF

V: TRBV5-1
size: .
J: TRBJ1-3
D: TRBD1
DNA: TGCGCCAGCAGCTTGGGGGACAGTCGGAACACCATATATTTT
CDR3: CASSLGDSRNTIYF

V: TRBV2
size: .
J: TRBJ1-5
D: .
DNA: TGTGCCAGCAGGGAGGTGGACTTTGGGCCCCAGCATTTT
CDR3: CASREVDFGPQHF

V: TRBV9
size: .
J: TRBJ1-2
D: .
DNA: TGTGCCAGCAGCGTAGCGTTTTTGGCGGGGCCCTCTGGCTACACCTTC
CDR3: CASSVAFLAGPSGYTF

V: TRBV14
size: .
J: TRBJ2-7
D: .
DNA: TGTGCCAGCAGCCAAGCAGGTAGTCTACGGAAGCAGTACTTC
CDR3: CASSQAGSLRKQYF

V: TRBV6-1
size: .
J: TRBJ1-5
D: .
DNA: TGTGCCAGCAGTGAATCAAACAGACCTCAGCCCCAGCATTTT
CDR3: CASSESNRPQPQHF

V: TRBV7-2
size: .
J: TRBJ2-5
D: TRBD2
DNA: TGTGCCAGCAGCTTAGGACTAGCGGGGGGTCAAGAGACCCAGTACTTC
CDR3: CASSLGLAGGQETQYF

V: TRBV19
size: .
J: TRBJ1-3
D: .
DNA: TGTGCCAGTACCCCCGTCTACCCCTCTGGAAACACCATATATTTT
CDR3: CASTPVYPSGNTIYF

V: TRBV27
size: once
J: TRBJ1-5
D: TRBD1
DNA: TGTGCCAGCAGTTTATCGGCGACAGGGTACACTCAGCCCCAGCATTTT
CDR3: CASSLSATGYTQPQHF

V: TRBV2
size: .
J: TRBJ2-2
D: .
DNA: TGTGCCAGCAGAGGAGGGACGTCGACTGTCGGGGAGCTGTTTTTT
CDR3: CASRGGTSTVGELFF

V: TRBV2
size: few
J: TRBJ2-3
D: TRBD2
DNA: TGTGCCAGCAGCCCCCTCCCGGGACTAGTGTTAGCAGATACGCAGTATTTT
CDR3: CASSPLPGLVLADTQYF

V: TRBV7-9
size: .
J: TRBJ1-2
D: TRBD1
DNA: TGTGCCAGCAGCTCTTCCCGGGACAGGAATAACTATGGCTACACCTTC
CDR3: CASSSSRDRNNYGYTF

V: TRBV4-1
size: .
J: TRBJ1-5
D: .
DNA: TGCGCCAGCAGCCAGATACCAGGGGTTCAGCCCCAGCATTTT
CDR3: CASSQIPGVQPQHF

V: TRBV7-9
size: .
J: TRBJ1-2
D: TRBD1
DNA: TGTGCCAGCAGCTCGGACCTAGACAGGGCGGGCGGCTACACCTTC
CDR3: CASSSDLDRAGGYTF

V: TRBV2
size: .
J: TRBJ1-1
D: TRBD1
DNA: TGTGCCAGCAGTGGACCAGGGGGCGCGCGGACAAACACTGAAGCTTTCTTT
CDR3: CASSGPGGARTNTEAFF

V: TRBV10-2
size: once
J: TRBJ2-2
D: TRBD2
DNA: TGCGCCAGCAGCGGACTAGCGGACAACACCGGGGAGCTGTTTTTT
CDR3: CASSGLADNTGELFF

V: TRBV2
size: .
J: TRBJ1-1
D: TRBD1
DNA: TGTGCCAGCGGGTGGGACAGGACTAAGAACACTGAAGCTTTCTTT
CDR3: CASGWDRTKNTEAFF

V: TRBV9
size: .
J: TRBJ2-3
D: .
DNA: TGTGCCAGCAGCGCTTCGGACGGGGAGACAGATACGCAGTATTTT
CDR3: CASSASDGETDTQYF

V: TRBV4-1
size: once
J: TRBJ1-5
D: .
DNA: TGCGCCAGCAGCCAAGACCAGGGGCTGAATCAGCCCCAGCATTTT
CDR3: CASSQDQGLNQPQHF

V: TRBV13
size: .
J: TRBJ1-2
D: TRBD1
DNA: TGTGCCAGCAGCTTAGGCCTAGGCCAGGGGGCAAACTATGGCTACACCTTC
CDR3: CASSLGLGQGANYGYTF

V: TRBV7-8
size: .
J: TRBJ2-1
D: TRBD2
DNA: TGTGCCAGCAGCTCTGGGACTAGCGGGTACAATGAGCAGTTCTTC
CDR3: CASSSGTSGYNEQFF

V: TRBV6-6
size: few
J: TRBJ2-1
D: .
DNA: TGTGCCAGCAGTTATGAGGGTGGACCTCTTGAGCAGTTCTTC
CDR3: CASSYEGGPLEQFF

V: TRBV19
size: .
J: TRBJ2-2
D: TRBD2
DNA: TGTGCCAGTAAAACCGGGACTAGAGTCGACACCGGGGAGCTGTTTTTT
CDR3: CASKTGTRVDTGELFF

V: TRBV11-3
size: .
J: TRBJ2-7
D: .
DNA: TGTGCCAGCAGCTCCAGGGACACCGACTACGAGCAGTACTTC
CDR3: CASSSRDTDYEQYF

V: TRBV7-8
size: .
J: TRBJ1-6
D: TRBD1
DNA: TGTGCCAGCAGCAAGGGACAGGGAGCATATAATTCACCCCTCCACTTT
CDR3: CASSKGQGAYNSPLHF

V: TRBV6-1
size: .
J: TRBJ1-1
D: TRBD1
DNA: TGTGCCAGCAGAATTACAGGGGTCACTGAAGCTTTCTTT
CDR3: CASRITGVTEAFF

V: TRBV9
size: .
J: TRBJ1-2
D: TRBD1
DNA: TGTGCCAGCAGCGGATTCATTGGGACAGGAGGTGGCTACACCTTC
CDR3: CASSGFIGTGGGYTF

V: TRBV6-5
size: .
J: TRBJ1-6
D: .
DNA: TGTGCCAGCAGTTCGGGACTTTTGTCCTATAATTCACCCCTCCACTTT
CDR3: CASSSGLLSYNSPLHF

V: TRBV7-7
size: once
J: TRBJ2-7
D: .
DNA: TGTGCTAGCAGCTTAGCCGAGACCTACGAGCAGTACTTC
CDR3: CASSLAETYEQYF

V: TRBV11-2
size: .
J: TRBJ1-1
D: .
DNA: TGTGCCAGCAGCTTGCAGACTACGAACACTGAAGCTTTCTTT
CDR3: CASSLQTTNTEAFF